This TCR beta chain was sequenced for a study of cytomegalovirus exposure and HLA in healthy donors (dated by TCRdb to the late 2010s). With respect to the entire study: An earlier analysis of 550 to 700 of the donors reported approximately 300 Gb of sequence data and about 100 million unique TCR beta sequences from 150 million to 200 million T cells. Roughly 300 gigabases of sequencing data and approximately 92 million unique TCR sequences made up an early release that covered about 640 HLA-typed donors. The genetic ancestry cluster associated with self-reported Caucasian donors included about 84% of the roughly 360 genotyped donors. The study aimed to test whether signatures of past pathogen exposure could be identified by cataloging public T cell receptors. The T cell repertoires of 670 or so subjects were profiled by immunosequencing and related to cytomegalovirus serostatus. Along with the roughly 700-subject first cohort, a separate validation cohort of around 110 different subjects was used. To predict cytomegalovirus infection status, the study combined high-throughput TCR immunosequencing, statistical association of individual TCRs with disease status, and machine learning. To study patterns of TCR occurrence, a later analysis re-analyzed previously published TCR beta repertoires from around 700 donors and added high-resolution HLA genotyping. Rather than drawing on any new phenotypic data, the later analysis identified candidate immune exposures from TCR beta sequences and the way those sequences occurred across donors. In an earlier analysis of 500 to 650 of the donors, high-throughput TCR beta sequencing was used to judge whether each TCR beta V gene segment behaved as functional or pseudogenic. Donor age, sex, ethnicity and CMV serostatus were compiled together with the repertoire data. Genome-wide SNP genotypes for about 65% of the roughly 670 donors were used in a later genetic analysis, which treated that subset as a discovery cohort. Every repertoire in the discovery cohort had been generated on one and the same sequencing platform. Class I and class II HLA loci were covered by the typing at four-digit resolution. Typing coverage differed by locus: A, B, C, DRB1 and DQB1 were typed in roughly 620-630 donors, DQA1 in 522, DPA1 in some 570, and DPB1 in 472. Roughly 5 DR-DQ haplotypes were handled as single units for association and clustering because linkage in the cohort was strong. Among under 450 genotyped donors of the cohort, an average of roughly 240,000 unique TCR beta nucleotide sequences were sequenced per donor, about a sixth of them non-productive.

With respect to this clone: Its antigen remains unidentified. Base qualities are not provided; no much larger clone lies one nucleotide away.

From cysteine to phenylalanine, the CDR3 is 15 amino acids long. The CDR3 DNA has 45 bases and is translated from base 1. V is shortened by 2 bases, J by 3 bases, and the region joining them spans 12 bases. The germline V gene gives CDR1 as MNHNS and CDR2 as SASEGT. The library was built by means of the immunoSEQ multiplex PCR assay. The multiplex PCR relied on a mix of 60 forward primers for TCR Vbeta segments and 13 reverse primers for TCR Jbeta segments. A multiplex PCR assay on genomic DNA amplified the CDR3 region of rearranged TCR beta genes. Amplified TCR beta libraries were sequenced as 87-base-pair reads on the Illumina HiSeq System. Under the source paper's analysis protocol: In a later analysis, 80 million or so unique TCR beta chains were counted across the 500 to 850 repertoires, and approximately 9.9 million of these chains were shared by at least two donors. To remove PCR and sequencing errors, raw reads were error-corrected and collapsed into unique sequences using a nearest-neighbor algorithm that merged closely related sequences. Alignment of CDR3 sequences to IMGT reference sequences was used to assign V, D and J gene segments. For a sequence to be retained, a match of at least six nucleotides was required to both a V gene segment and a J gene segment. Rearrangements were called productive when the CDR3 lacked stop codons and stayed in frame with V and J; all others were non-productive. Following IMGT convention, CDR3 was defined as the stretch from the second conserved V-encoded cysteine up to the conserved J-encoded phenylalanine. Sequences without an unambiguous match to a single V gene segment were excluded from the earlier analysis of about 640 of the donors. In an earlier analysis of some 590 of the donors, V segments were called functional above 56.7% productive rearrangements and were called segregating when the between-donor standard deviation exceeded 5%. A statistical classification framework was developed to diagnose cytomegalovirus status using the catalog of TCR beta chain sequences. A later analysis assigned V and J genes by comparing TCR nucleotide sequences with IMGT/GENE-DB human TR gene sequences. A later analysis assigned CDR3 sequences and most-parsimonious VDJ recombination scenarios with the TCRdist pipeline. A later analysis defined each TCR beta chain by its CDR3 amino acid sequence plus V-gene family, and excluded reads lacking a unique V-gene family. As a way to deal with suspected cross-contamination and a sequencing artifact, a later analysis dropped approximately 570 nucleotide sequences that were highly shared and had low generation probability. In a later analysis, a clonal expansion index was calculated for each public chain from normalized within-repertoire ranks of inferred template counts. In a later analysis, generation probabilities were computed with a VDJ recombination model fitted to out-of-frame rearrangements, and the resulting probabilities were checked against IGoR. In a later analysis, TCR-TCR, TCR-HLA and TCR-CMV co-occurrence was scored with hypergeometric tests, and a repertoire-size bias correction was applied to TCR pairs. False discovery rates were estimated in a later analysis by permuting HLA or CMV assignments 20 times. In a later analysis, co-occurring TCRs were grouped using DBSCAN, and TCRdist sequence similarity was added for clustering within HLA-allele-positive subsets. Co-occurrence clustering excluded repertoires with fewer than 30,000 or more than 120,000 public chains, plus five with anomalous nucleotide sharing. The source is immuneACCESS, and TCRdb retained only in-frame sequences with V and J called. Part of the clones is not carried over; for the studies checked, unresolved V genes explain less than half of this, and the remainder is unexplained. That table gives V, J and clone size, and the DNA gave D and trimming. The sample table records around 200,000 clones; about 70% of these occur just once. The top ten clones comprise 2.6% of the sample.

The cohort was made up of approximately 670 healthy bone marrow donors. All cohort members were sampled while nominally healthy, although unrecorded immune exposures were likely present. The donor tested CMV seropositive and was one of the 289 seropositive cohort members. A peripheral blood sample was collected from each donor, and TCR beta sequencing was performed on peripheral blood mononuclear cells. The Qiagen DNeasy Blood Extraction Kit was used to extract genomic DNA from the blood cell samples. The research as a whole found: According to a later genetic analysis, donors in an Asian-associated ancestry cluster had fewer N-insertions in productive TCRs than the roughly 660-donor mean. This cohort had only TCR beta chains sequenced, and the lack of alpha or paired-chain data limited which features could be detected. Broadly in line with IMGT annotations, most TCR beta V segments showed up in productive rearrangements about 90% or about 30% of the time in an earlier analysis of approximately 600 of the donors. According to a later analysis, most CMV-associated TCR beta chains appeared to be HLA-restricted, and the HLA associations seemed to be driven largely by CMV exposure. The earlier analysis of about 600 of the donors excluded some 15 rarely observed V segments, including chromosome 9 orphons, because counts were too low. For the cohort, immune exposure information was limited to CMV serostatus. While some public TCRs were present in many individuals, most TCR sequences turned up only very rarely across donors. Because HLA typing was missing for some donors at each locus, association tests included only the typed subset. In a later analysis, TCR association rates were found to vary across HLA loci, with the most associated TCRs seen for DRB1 alleles and the fewest for HLA-C alleles. Some IMGT-functional V segments, including TRBV6-2 and TRBV6-3, could not be told apart with the 87-base-pair reads, so those segments were excluded. A further reported finding was that TCR beta sequences accurately predicted the HLA-A and HLA-B alleles for most subjects in the first cohort. Presence/absence analyses assumed roughly uniform sequencing depth across donors, an assumption that may not hold. Several of the top co-occurrence clusters appeared to be linked to parvovirus B19, influenza, CMV and Epstein-Barr virus, according to a later analysis. In both the original and validation cohorts, the classifier was reported to diagnose cytomegalovirus status with high specificity and sensitivity. The study gave a list of over 150 TCR beta chains associated with cytomegalovirus. Linkage disequilibrium might explain the correlated functional status among segregating V segments, but an unknown experimental factor could not be excluded. A group of highly shared sequence variants was considered likely to be a technical artifact of the sequencing pipeline. In vitro tests confirmed that a few of the cytomegalovirus-associated TCR beta chains recognize cytomegalovirus antigens. Compared with equally common non-associated chains, HLA-associated TCR beta chains in a later analysis were more clonally expanded and had lower generation probabilities. At a false discovery rate of 0.05, a later analysis linked 16,951 TCR beta sequences to specific HLA alleles. In a later genetic analysis, a missense DCLRE1C variant was associated with V-gene and J-gene trimming of TCR beta chains, and the association was replicated in an independent cohort. Assigning TCR associations to individual alleles was difficult when HLA alleles, especially DR and DQ, strongly co-occurred. According to the authors, the approach could potentially be generalized to other disease states and immunological phenotypes.

The TCR was taken from a man aged 35 to 55 in good health and CMV-seropositive. The chain joins TRBV6-1 to TRBJ2-3; TRBD1 is a weak D gene call, 6 bases matching. Sequencing was performed on PBMCs. The sequence in DNA is TGTGCCAGCAGTGAAATTCGCCAGGGGACAGATACGCAGTATTTT. Translation gives CASSEIRQGTDTQYF.